The 13 T cell receptor beta chains in this list originate from one sample, sequenced in a study of OX40 agonist ivuxolimab in advanced cancers. Library prep was done by the immunoSEQ multiplex PCR assay. Entries here come from immuneACCESS through TCRdb and include only in-frame sequences with V and J called. Some clones fail to appear in such tables; in the studies checked, an unresolved V gene covers under half of the shortfall, and the cause of the remainder is unknown. The sample includes about 77,000 clones, with over 70% observed a single time. Together, the top ten hold approximately 4.6% of the sample. The sequencing here drew on CD4+ or CD8+ T cells sorted from blood, taken in a trial of the OX40 agonist ivuxolimab. These receptors were taken from an adult with an advanced solid tumor such as melanoma, head and neck, liver or kidney cancer.

The chain uses TRBV18 and TRBJ1-6; TRBD1 aligns across 7 bases. CDR1 KGHSH and CDR2 LQKENI come from the germline V gene. This CDR3 has 14 residues. The V and J ends lost 4 bases and 12 bases, in that order; junction bases with no gene match: 9. CDR3 nucleotide sequence: TGTGCCAGCTCACGACGAAGGGACAGTGGACCCCTCCACTTT. This codes for CASSRRRDSGPLHF.

This clone was seen a handful of times. Other nucleotide sequences from this sample produce the same CDR3. The rearrangement links TRBV2 to TRBJ2-3; tentatively, D is TRBD2 (5 bases). Germline V CDR1 and CDR2: SNHLY, FYNNEI. Between the trimmed V and J ends, which lost 6 bases and 2 bases, there was a span of 12 bases. CDR3 length: 14 residues. The CDR3 is CASRDWDYTDTQYF. CDR3 coding DNA: TGTGCCAGCAGGGACTGGGATTACACAGATACGCAGTATTTT.

The sample holds a few counts of this clone. The rearrangement joins TRBV7-9 to TRBJ2-3, with no clear D. Germline V gene sequence: CDR1 SEHNR, CDR2 FQNEAQ (reference sequence). V gave up 7 bases and J gave up 6 bases, with 11 bases separating them. The CDR3 sequence is 12 residues long. CDR3 coding DNA: TGTGCCAGCAATAGGGTTGTGGATACGCAGTATTTT. As protein: CASNRVVDTQYF.

This chain joins TRBV4-3 and TRBJ2-5; D possibly corresponds to TRBD2 (7 bases). There are 15 residues in the CDR3. The V and J ends lost 0 bases and 5 bases respectively, with 13 bases between them. The germline gives CDR1 LGHNA, CDR2 YSLEER. CDR3 nucleotides: TGCGCCAGCAGCCAAGATCCGAGGGGGGGGGAGACCCAGTACTTC. Its translation is CASSQDPRGGETQYF.

This clone has only a few counts. The chain carries TRBV5-4 and TRBJ1-2; no clear D. Trimming stripped 0 bases from V and 8 bases from J, with 14 bases between. Germline V gene sequence: CDR1 SGHNT, CDR2 YYREEE (reference sequence). This CDR3 spans 14 amino acids. The DNA for the CDR3 is TGTGCCAGCAGCTTGGCTGGGCCTCGGCGCGGCTACACCTTC. Amino acid sequence: CASSLAGPRRGYTF.

This clone was recorded once. The V gene is TRBV19, the J gene TRBJ2-3; TRBD2 matches 8 bases. V lost 3 bases, J lost 0 bases, and 8 bases stayed unmatched. The CDR3 has 17 residues. Germline V lookup: CDR1 LNHDA, CDR2 SQIVND (reference sequence). In nucleotides, the CDR3 is TGTGCCAGTAGTATCCGCGCGACTAGCGCGAGCACAGATACGCAGTATTTT. Translation: CASSIRATSASTDTQYF.

This clone has a handful of counts. The genes are TRBV6-5 and TRBJ1-1; tentatively, D is TRBD1 (6 bases). V was shortened by 2 bases and J by 4 bases, with 17 bases between the two germline ends. CDR1 MNHEY and CDR2 SVGAGI come from the germline V gene. The CDR3 spans 16 residues. CDR3 in amino acids: CASSYAQGWVGTEAFF. The CDR3 DNA reads as TGTGCCAGCAGTTACGCCCAGGGGTGGGTGGGCACTGAAGCTTTCTTT.

The chain joins TRBV2 to TRBJ2-6; the D gene could be TRBD1 or TRBD2 (5 bases each). V was pared by 2 bases and J by 0 bases, with 17 bases between. Per germline, CDR1 SNHLY and CDR2 FYNNEI. CDR3 length: 19 residues. Written as DNA, the CDR3 is TGTGCCAGCAGTGAATTTTCCCATTGGGACCTCTCTGGGGCCAACGTCCTGACTTTC. Its protein is CASSEFSHWDLSGANVLTF.

This chain joins TRBV18 and TRBJ2-1; 11 bases align to TRBD2. From germline, CDR1 is KGHSH and CDR2 LQKENI. CDR3 length: 17 residues. V lost 4 bases and J lost 4; bases outside the gene matches: 9. CDR3 coding DNA: TGTGCCAGCTCACTCAATGAACTAGCGGGAGATTACAATGAGCAGTTCTTC. It translates to CASSLNELAGDYNEQFF.

This clone was recorded once. The J gene is TRBJ1-4, the V gene TRBV5-1; D perhaps matches TRBD1 (5 bases). The CDR3 sequence is 18 residues long. Trimming removed 1 base from V and 10 bases from J, with 26 bases in between. From germline, CDR1 is SGHRS and CDR2 YFSETQ. The CDR3 loop is CASSLRPLTAGDRRKLFF. In DNA, the CDR3 is TGCGCCAGCAGCTTGAGGCCCCTGACAGCCGGAGATAGGCGAAAACTGTTTTTT.

CDR3 loop: CASSYDTAYEQYF. The DNA of the CDR3 is TGTGCCAGCAGTTACGACACCGCCTACGAGCAGTACTTC. V and J are TRBV6-5 and TRBJ2-7; the D is unclear. CDR3 size: 13 residues. The germline V gene encodes CDR1 MNHEY and CDR2 SVGAGI. Deletions cut 2 bases from V and 2 bases from J, with 7 bases between.

A remark on this clone: The sample has other DNA sequences that encode this CDR3 too. The chain has TRBV5-1 and TRBJ2-5, with 8 bases identical to TRBD2. Looked up from germline, CDR1 is SGHRS and CDR2 is YFSETQ. J was trimmed by 4 bases and V by 4 bases; bases with no gene match: 6. The CDR3 totals 14 residues. CDR3 sequence: CASSPDRGGETQYF. CDR3 coding DNA: TGCGCCAGCAGCCCGGACCGGGGGGGAGAGACCCAGTACTTC.

Relative to its sample, this clone is medium-sized. The V and J genes are TRBV4-1 and TRBJ1-2; tentatively, D is TRBD1 (6 bases). The CDR3 contains 16 residues. V gave up 0 bases and J gave up 4 bases, with 15 bases separating them. CDR1 and CDR2 (germline): MGHRA, YSYEKL. The CDR3 region has the DNA TGCGCCAGCAGCCAAGATAGCTGGGGGCCGGGCTATGGCTACACCTTC. Translation: CASSQDSWGPGYGYTF.